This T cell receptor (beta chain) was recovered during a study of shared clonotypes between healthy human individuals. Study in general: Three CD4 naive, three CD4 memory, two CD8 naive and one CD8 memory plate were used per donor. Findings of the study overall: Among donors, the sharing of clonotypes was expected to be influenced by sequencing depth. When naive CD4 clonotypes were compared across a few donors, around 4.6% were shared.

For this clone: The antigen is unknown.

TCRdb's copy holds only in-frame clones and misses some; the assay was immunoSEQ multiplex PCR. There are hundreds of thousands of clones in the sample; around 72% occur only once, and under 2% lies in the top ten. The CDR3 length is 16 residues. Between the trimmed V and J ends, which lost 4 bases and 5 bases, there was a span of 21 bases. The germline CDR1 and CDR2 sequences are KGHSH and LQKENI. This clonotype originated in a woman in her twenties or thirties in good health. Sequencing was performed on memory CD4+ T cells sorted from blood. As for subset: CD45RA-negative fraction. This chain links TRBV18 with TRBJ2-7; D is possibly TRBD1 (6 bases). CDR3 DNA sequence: TGTGCCAGCTCACTAACAGGGTTATCGGCCTTAGACGAGCAGTACTTC. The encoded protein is CASSLTGLSALDEQYF.